This TCR beta chain derives from a study of regulatory T cells in long-lasting Graves disease. Regarding time point: persistent/refractory GD, antithyroid drugs over 5 years with positive TRAb. After RNA was extracted from PBMCs, the TCR library was made from it. Germline CDR1 is GTSNPN and CDR2 is SVGIG (reference sequence). V lost 5 bases, J lost 2 bases, and 10 bases stayed unmatched. This CDR3 spans 16 amino acids. Relying on iRepertoire HTBI primers and Arm-PCR of CDR3 regions, the team built TCR beta libraries. MiXCR, applied by TCRdb to the multiplex PCR reads, yields one record per CDR3 protein. The sample carries around 400,000 distinct CDR3 sequences, approximately 22% recorded once. This clonotype came up a few times.

V usage is TRBV30 and J usage is TRBJ2-7; 12 bases are a match to TRBD1. The source was peripheral blood mononuclear cells (PBMCs), collected when the disease was refractory, from a patient treated with antithyroid drugs. The sequence came from a female donor with Graves disease. CDR3 DNA sequence: TGTGCCTGGGGAGGGACAGGGGGCAATTTTGCCTACGAGCAGTACTTC. As protein: CAWGGTGGNFAYEQYF.